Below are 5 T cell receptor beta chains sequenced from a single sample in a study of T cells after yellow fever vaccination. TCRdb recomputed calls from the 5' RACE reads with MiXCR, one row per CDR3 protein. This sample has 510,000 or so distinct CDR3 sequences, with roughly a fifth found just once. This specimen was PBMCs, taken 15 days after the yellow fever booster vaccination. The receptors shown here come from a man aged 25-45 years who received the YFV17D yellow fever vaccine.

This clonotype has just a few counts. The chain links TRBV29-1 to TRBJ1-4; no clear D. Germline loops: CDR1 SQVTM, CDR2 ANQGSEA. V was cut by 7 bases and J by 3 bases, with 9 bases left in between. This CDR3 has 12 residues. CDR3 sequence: CSATVANEKLFF. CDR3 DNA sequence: TGCAGCGCGACGGTGGCTAATGAAAAACTGTTTTTT.

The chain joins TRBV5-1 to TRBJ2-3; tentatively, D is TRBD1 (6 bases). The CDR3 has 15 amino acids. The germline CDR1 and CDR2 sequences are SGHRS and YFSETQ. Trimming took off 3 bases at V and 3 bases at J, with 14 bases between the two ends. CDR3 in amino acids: CASSSSGAETDTQYF. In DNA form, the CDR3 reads TGCGCCAGCAGCTCCTCAGGGGCGGAAACAGATACGCAGTATTTT.

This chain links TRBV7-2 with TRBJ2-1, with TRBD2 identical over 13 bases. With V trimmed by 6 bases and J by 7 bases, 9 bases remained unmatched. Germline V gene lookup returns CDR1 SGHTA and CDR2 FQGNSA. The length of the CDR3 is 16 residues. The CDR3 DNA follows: TGTGCCAGCAGATATCCGGGACTAGCGGGATTAAATGAGCAGTTCTTC. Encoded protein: CASRYPGLAGLNEQFF. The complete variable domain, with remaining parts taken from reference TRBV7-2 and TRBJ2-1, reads GAGVSQSPSNKVTEKGKDVELRCDPISGHTALYWYRQSLGQGLEFLIYFQGNSAPDKSGLPSDRFSAERTGGSVSTLTIQRTQQEDSAVYLCASRYPGLAGLNEQFFGPGTRLTVL.

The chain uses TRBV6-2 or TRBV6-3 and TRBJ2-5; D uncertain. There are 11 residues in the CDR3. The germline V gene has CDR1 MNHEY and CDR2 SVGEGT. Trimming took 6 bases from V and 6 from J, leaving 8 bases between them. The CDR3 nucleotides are TGTGCCAGCAGCCAAGGAAAGACCCAGTACTTC. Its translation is CASSQGKTQYF.

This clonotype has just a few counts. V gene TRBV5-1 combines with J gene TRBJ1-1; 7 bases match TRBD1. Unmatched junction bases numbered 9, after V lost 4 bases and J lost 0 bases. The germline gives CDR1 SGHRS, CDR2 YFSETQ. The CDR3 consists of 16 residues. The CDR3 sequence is CASSHDRVGLNTEAFF. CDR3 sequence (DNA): TGCGCCAGCAGCCACGACAGGGTAGGCTTGAACACTGAAGCTTTCTTT.